This passage covers 2 T cell receptor beta chains from one sample sequenced in a study of cytomegalovirus exposure and HLA in healthy donors. This PCR relied on a set of 60 Vbeta primers and 13 Jbeta primers. The repertoire was sequenced with immunoSEQ multiplex PCR; TCRdb's copy has only in-frame clones and lacks some. The sample contains about 150,000 clones, under 75% of which appear only once. Material: PBMCs. The source of these receptors is a woman aged 40 to 50 in good health and CMV-seronegative.

This chain links TRBV5-1 with TRBJ2-1; D is possibly TRBD2 (7 bases). V dropped 0 bases and J dropped 6 bases, with 13 bases sitting between them. Looked up from germline, CDR1 is SGHRS and CDR2 is YFSETQ. The CDR3 is 15 amino acids. CDR3 region: CASSLDGGPGNEQFF. CDR3 DNA: TGCGCCAGCAGCTTGGACGGGGGGCCGGGCAATGAGCAGTTCTTC.

The chain links TRBV6-5 to TRBJ1-2; 9 nucleotides align to TRBD1. This CDR3 has 16 amino acids. V lost 0 bases, J lost 4 bases, and 6 bases stayed unmatched. Germline CDR1 reads MNHEY; CDR2 reads SVGAGI. The CDR3, as DNA: TGTGCCAGCAGTTACTCGAAACAGGGGGCTCGCTATGGCTACACCTTC. Its protein product is CASSYSKQGARYGYTF.